The rows below give T cell receptor beta chains drawn from one sample of a study of T cells in Graves' hyperthyroidism and ophthalmopathy. TCRdb independently ran MiXCR on the multiplex PCR reads; one entry per CDR3 protein. The table lists about 640,000 distinct CDR3 sequences, around 21% of them singletons. Sequencing was performed on blood. Receptors were obtained from a man aged 25-40 years with Graves' ophthalmopathy. The CDR3 runs from the conserved cysteine through the conserved F or W. The order of the fields is V gene, J gene, D gene, clone size, CDR3 DNA, CDR3 protein. The D gene is left open where the match is weak. Clone size is stated in some rows and not others, as once, few, many or a class when expanded.

>TRBV7-8|TRBJ1-1|.|many
TGTGCCAGCAGCTCGCTCTCTCAGGGGATGAACACTGAAGCTTTCTTT
CASSSLSQGMNTEAFF
>TRBV14|TRBJ2-2|.|.
TGTGCCAGCAGCCAAGAACAGACCCCATCCGGGGAGCTGTTTTTT
CASSQEQTPSGELFF
>TRBV6-1|TRBJ2-1|TRBD2|few
TGTGCCAGCACTAGAACGACTAGCGGTCACAATGAGCAGTTCTTC
CASTRTTSGHNEQFF
>TRBV6-1|TRBJ2-7|.|.
TGTGCCAGCAGGGGGTCAACGTCCTTCATCGAGCAGTACTTC
CASRGSTSFIEQYF
>TRBV5-1|TRBJ1-2|TRBD1|many
TGCGCCAGCAGTCCGGACAGGGGTGAATATGGCTACACCTTC
CASSPDRGEYGYTF
>TRBV7-2|TRBJ1-1|.|many
TGTGCCAGCAGCTTCCTGGAAACTGAAGCTTTCTTT
CASSFLETEAFF
>TRBV6-1|TRBJ1-5|.|many
TGTGCCAGCAGGGCAGTAGGGAGCAATCAGCCCCAGCATTTT
CASRAVGSNQPQHF
>TRBV24-1|TRBJ1-4|.|few
TGTGCCACCAGTAGCGGGGATGAAAAACTGTTTTTT
CATSSGDEKLFF
>TRBV11-1|TRBJ2-5|TRBD2|many
TGTGCCAGCAGCTTAGATGCGGGAGGGCCAAAGACCCAGTACTTC
CASSLDAGGPKTQYF
>TRBV30|TRBJ1-4|.|many
TGTGCCTGGGGGCGTAGTGAAAAACTGTTTTTT
CAWGRSEKLFF
>TRBV24-1|TRBJ2-5|TRBD2|few
TGTGCCACCAGTGATTTGGGCCAGGGGACTAGCGGGAGTAGGGAGACCCAGTACTTC
CATSDLGQGTSGSRETQYF
>TRBV28|TRBJ1-2|.|few
TGTGCCAGCAGTCCCGGGACACCTCCCTATGGCTACACCTTC
CASSPGTPPYGYTF
>TRBV20-1|TRBJ2-7|.|few
TGCAGTGCTAGTGATTTAAGCGGCGCTGCGAATGAGCAGTACTTC
CSASDLSGAANEQYF